One T cell receptor beta chain is described in this entry. This sample is drawn from a study of shared clonotypes between healthy human individuals. The CDR3 has 16 amino acids. V lost 0 bases and J lost 4, with 15 bases in between. Germline V gene lookup returns CDR1 MGHRA and CDR2 YSYEKL. Splitting of each subset's genomic DNA was done evenly across several immunoSEQ plates. Sequencing was performed with immunoSEQ multiplex PCR; in TCRdb, only in-frame clones are kept and a portion is missing. The sample lists 2 million to 3 million clones; over 85% were seen once. The receptor's source is a man younger than 30 in good health. Some clones in this sample may be carry-over from other donors' samples. The sample comprised naive CD4+ T cells from PBMCs. Specified subset: CD45RA+ positively selected. This chain connects TRBV4-1 to TRBJ1-2; D may be TRBD1 (5 bases). The CDR3 loop is CASSQESGGLSYGYTF. In DNA, the CDR3 is TGCGCCAGCAGCCAAGAAAGCGGGGGGTTGAGCTATGGCTACACCTTC.